These 23 T cell receptor beta chains came from one sample sequenced in a study of T cell changes during pregnancy in multiple sclerosis. Profiled with immunoSEQ multiplex PCR; TCRdb holds only in-frame clones, not every one. The repertoire consists of about 64,000 clones, with roughly 88% occurring once and the leading ten covering 2% to 2.5%. The sample here was peripheral blood, taken in the second trimester of pregnancy. These receptors all come from a female donor in good health, enrolled as a control in a pregnancy study.

This clone was seen only once. CDR3 sequence reads: CASSEAGGSGQFF. The DNA for the CDR3 is TGTGCCAGCAGTGAAGCCGGGGGATCCGGGCAGTTCTTC. This chain joins TRBV6-1 and TRBJ2-1; D is possibly TRBD2 (6 bases). The CDR3 length is 13 residues. Germline V gives CDR1 MNHNS, CDR2 SASEGT. The germline V and J ends were trimmed by 0 bases and 12 bases, with 12 bases remaining between them.

This chain connects TRBV10-2 to TRBJ2-7, with TRBD1 identical over 8 bases. There are 13 residues in the CDR3. Germline trimming cut 9 bases from V and 4 bases from J; bases unmatched to any gene: 8. Germline V gives CDR1 WSHSY, CDR2 SAAADI. CDR3 sequence (DNA): TGCGCCAGTGGACAGGGTCAAGGGTACGAGCAGTACTTC. This encodes CASGQGQGYEQYF.

The chain carries TRBV19 and TRBJ1-3, with D hard to call. The germline V gene encodes CDR1 LNHDA and CDR2 SQIVND (reference sequence). The CDR3 loop spans 16 amino acids. V was pared by 3 bases and J by 1 base, with 13 bases between. Here the CDR3 DNA reads TGTGCCAGTAGTATTGACGGAGGAGGATCTGGAAACACCATATATTTT. This codes for CASSIDGGGSGNTIYF.

The rearrangement joins TRBV25-1 to TRBJ2-5, with TRBD2 matching 11 bases. The J call may be in error: the DNA end matches TRBJ2-7 better. The CDR3 extends over 16 amino acids. Germline V gives CDR1 MGHDK, CDR2 SYGVNS. The CDR3 DNA sequence: TGTGCCAGCAGTGGACGCCAGACTAGCGGGGACTACGAGCAGTACTTC. Translated: CASSGRQTSGDYEQYF.

The chain recombines TRBV5-1 with TRBJ2-2; D perhaps matches TRBD2 (5 bases). V shed 0 bases and J shed 2 bases, with 5 bases lying between them. Germline CDR1 is SGHRS and CDR2 is YFSETQ. The CDR3 totals 14 residues. DNA of the CDR3: TGCGCCAGCAGCTTGGGACTAAACACCGGGGAGCTGTTTTTT. Amino acid sequence: CASSLGLNTGELFF.

The rearrangement links TRBV10-2 to TRBJ2-7, with D perhaps TRBD2 (6 bases). The CDR3 runs to 14 residues. Germline V CDR1 and CDR2: WSHSY, SAAADI. V lost 6 bases to trimming and J lost 0 bases, with 12 bases between them. CDR3 amino acids: CASSSGLRSYEQYF. CDR3 in DNA: TGCGCCAGCAGCTCTGGACTACGCTCCTACGAGCAGTACTTC.

The gene calls are TRBV18 and TRBJ1-1; a weak D match, TRBD1 (5 bases). The V gene lost 6 bases and the J gene lost 4 bases, with 12 bases spanning the gap. The CDR3 has 13 amino acids. From germline, CDR1 is KGHSH and CDR2 LQKENI. The CDR3 DNA is TGTGCCAGCTCCCCCGAGCAGGGCACTGAAGCTTTCTTT. This translates into CASSPEQGTEAFF.

The chain uses TRBV7-6 and TRBJ2-5; tentative D call: TRBD2 (5 bases). Trimming stripped 2 bases from V and 0 bases from J, with 10 bases between. The length of the CDR3 is 15 residues. Germline V lookup: CDR1 SGHVS, CDR2 FNYEAQ. The CDR3 region is CASSLSTTNQETQYF. CDR3 nucleotides: TGTGCCAGCAGCTTATCCACGACTAACCAAGAGACCCAGTACTTC. The entire variable domain, with the rest obtained from reference TRBV7-6 and TRBJ2-5, is as follows: GAGVSQSPRYKVTKRGQDVALRCDPISGHVSLYWYRQALGQGPEFLTYFNYEAQQDKSGLPNDRFSAERPEGSISTLTIQRTEQRDSAMYRCASSLSTTNQETQYFGPGTRLLVL.

The chain is built from TRBV19 and TRBJ2-5, with D maybe TRBD1 (6 bases). V lost 7 bases, J lost 0 bases, and 15 bases lay in between. This CDR3 comprises 15 residues. Germline loops: CDR1 LNHDA, CDR2 SQIVND (reference sequence). Here the CDR3 reads CASTAGDWDQETQYF. DNA of the CDR3: TGTGCCAGTACTGCAGGGGATTGGGACCAAGAGACCCAGTACTTC.

The chain links TRBV4-2 to TRBJ2-7; 10 bases align to TRBD2. The CDR3 has 13 residues. J was trimmed by 6 bases and V by 1 base; bases with no gene match: 0. Germline loops: CDR1 LGHNA, CDR2 YNFKEQ. The CDR3 sequence is CASSQGLAGEQYF. For the CDR3, the DNA is TGTGCCAGCAGCCAAGGACTAGCGGGCGAGCAGTACTTC.

The rearrangement uses TRBV5-8 and TRBJ1-1; D remains unclear. Germline CDR1 is SGHTS and CDR2 is YDEGEE. Between the trimmed V and J ends, which lost 4 bases and 6 bases, there was a span of 19 bases. The CDR3 is 15 amino acids. The CDR3 here is CASSRRGSYGSEAFF. The CDR3 DNA reads as TGTGCCAGCAGCCGACGCGGCTCCTATGGCTCTGAAGCTTTCTTT.

The J gene is TRBJ2-2, the V gene TRBV7-6, with no clear D. Per germline, CDR1 SGHVS and CDR2 FNYEAQ. The CDR3 sequence is 14 residues long. Trimming cost V 6 bases and J 1 base, with 9 bases left between them. CDR3 residues: CASSLNGNTGELFF. CDR3 sequence (DNA): TGTGCCAGCAGTCTAAACGGGAACACCGGGGAGCTGTTTTTT.

V gene TRBV14 combines with J gene TRBJ2-2; D remains unclear. Germline CDR1 reads SGHDN; CDR2 reads FVKESK. V was trimmed by 0 bases and J by 4 bases, leaving 9 bases between them. The CDR3 consists of 15 residues. The CDR3 sequence: CASSQEAGSTGELFF. The CDR3 region has the DNA TGTGCCAGCAGCCAAGAAGCCGGTAGCACCGGGGAGCTGTTTTTT.

The chain employs TRBV6-5 and TRBJ2-7; TRBD1 is a possible D gene (6 bases). The CDR3 is 12 amino acids. With 0 bases removed from V and 7 bases from J, the gap between germline ends came to 7 bases. Germline loops: CDR1 MNHEY, CDR2 SVGAGI. CDR3 nucleotide sequence: TGTGCCAGCAGTTACTCGAGGGGGGAGCAGTACTTC. Translated, it gives CASSYSRGEQYF.

V and J are TRBV7-2 and TRBJ2-2, with 8 bases fitting TRBD1. This CDR3 comprises 17 residues. Trimming removed 3 bases from V and 2 bases from J; junction bases left unmatched: 8. The germline V gene has CDR1 SGHTA and CDR2 FQGNSA. The CDR3 DNA reads TGTGCCAGCAGCTTCGGATCCGGGACAGGAAACACCGGGGAGCTGTTTTTT. Amino acids: CASSFGSGTGNTGELFF.

The gene calls are TRBV5-4 and TRBJ2-1; weak D call: TRBD1 (5 bases). The CDR3 totals 12 residues. The germline V and J ends were trimmed by 4 bases and 6 bases, with 8 bases remaining between them. CDR1 and CDR2 from the germline V gene are SGHNT and YYREEE (reference sequence). In DNA, the CDR3 is TGTGCCAGCAGCATCACAGGCAATGAGCAGTTCTTC. Residues: CASSITGNEQFF.

The genes are TRBV27 and TRBJ2-7; D is uncertain. CDR3 length: 11 amino acids. The V gene's germline CDR1 is MNHEY and CDR2 SMNVEV (reference sequence). Deletions cut 4 bases from V and 2 bases from J, with 3 bases between. Here the CDR3 DNA reads TGTGCCAGCAGTTCTCCCTACGAGCAGTACTTC. Its protein is CASSSPYEQYF.

The J gene is TRBJ2-1, the V gene TRBV5-1; 14 bases agree with TRBD2. Trimming took 4 bases from V and 7 from J; bases not matched to a gene: 10. Germline loops: CDR1 SGHRS, CDR2 YFSETQ. The length of the CDR3 is 17 residues. The CDR3 nucleotides are TGCGCCAGCAGCCCGATGACTAGCGGGAGGGCCGGAAATGAGCAGTTCTTC. Its protein is CASSPMTSGRAGNEQFF.

This chain joins TRBV9 and TRBJ1-2; maybe TRBD1 (6 bases). The CDR3 is 14 residues long. Germline V CDR1 and CDR2: SGDLS, YYNGEE. Trimming removed 4 bases at V and 1 base at J, with 11 bases between. In nucleotides, the CDR3 is TGTGCCAGCAGCCAGACAGGATTTAACTATGGCTACACCTTC. Translating it yields CASSQTGFNYGYTF.

V and J are TRBV11-2 and TRBJ1-1, with D uncertain. The length of the CDR3 is 11 residues. The V end lost 10 bases, the J end lost 0 bases, and 6 bases lay between the germline ends. Looked up from germline, CDR1 is SGHAT and CDR2 is FQNNGV. DNA of the CDR3: TGTGCCACCGGGGTGAACACTGAAGCTTTCTTT. This gives the protein CATGVNTEAFF.

The chain joins TRBV19 to TRBJ1-1; D remains unclear. Germline V gene data show CDR1 as LNHDA and CDR2 as SQIVND (reference sequence). The germline V and J ends were trimmed by 3 bases and 0 bases, with 14 bases remaining between them. This CDR3 is built from 16 residues. In DNA, the CDR3 is TGTGCCAGTAGTATTTGGGCAGGCAAGTTGAACACTGAAGCTTTCTTT. Protein sequence: CASSIWAGKLNTEAFF.

This chain joins TRBV6-1 and TRBJ2-5; 7 bases agree with TRBD2. The CDR3 totals 14 residues. Germline CDR1 MNHNS, CDR2 SASEGT. V dropped 6 bases and J dropped 2; count of bases not matched to a gene: 6. The DNA for the CDR3 is TGTGCCAGCAGCCGCGGACTAGTTCAAGAGACCCAGTACTTC. Protein: CASSRGLVQETQYF.

V gene TRBV2 combines with J gene TRBJ1-1, with D maybe TRBD1 (5 bases). Germline CDR1 is SNHLY and CDR2 is FYNNEI. V lost 5 bases, J lost 2 bases, and 15 bases lay in between. The CDR3 covers 15 residues. The CDR3 region has the DNA TGTGCCAGCAGTTCTACTCGGCAGGGTAACACTGAAGCTTTCTTT. It yields the protein CASSSTRQGNTEAFF.